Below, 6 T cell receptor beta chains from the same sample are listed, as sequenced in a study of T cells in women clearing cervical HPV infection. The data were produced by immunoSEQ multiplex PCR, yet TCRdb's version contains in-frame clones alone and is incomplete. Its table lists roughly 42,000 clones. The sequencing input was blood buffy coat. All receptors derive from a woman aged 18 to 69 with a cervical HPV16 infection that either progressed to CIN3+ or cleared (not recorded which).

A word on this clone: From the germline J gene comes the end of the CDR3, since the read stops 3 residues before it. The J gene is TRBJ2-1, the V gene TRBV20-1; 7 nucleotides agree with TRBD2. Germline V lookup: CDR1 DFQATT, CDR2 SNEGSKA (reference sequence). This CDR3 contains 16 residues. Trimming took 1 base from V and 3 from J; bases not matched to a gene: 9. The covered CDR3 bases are TGCAGTGCTAGAGTCCTGGCGGCGGGAGACTACAATGAG. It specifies CSARVLAAGDYNE. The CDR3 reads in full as CSARVLAAGDYNEQFF.

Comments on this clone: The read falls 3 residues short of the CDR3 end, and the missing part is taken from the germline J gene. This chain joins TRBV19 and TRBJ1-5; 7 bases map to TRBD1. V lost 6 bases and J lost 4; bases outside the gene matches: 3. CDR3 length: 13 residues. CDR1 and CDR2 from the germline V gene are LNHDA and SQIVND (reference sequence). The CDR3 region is CASRGQINQPQHF. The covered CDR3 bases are TGTGCCAGTAGGGGACAGATTAATCAGCCC.

This CDR3 reads CASSSDRRHYEQYF. The part of the CDR3 DNA that was read is TGTGCCAGCAGCTCGGACAGGCGCCACTACGAG. This chain joins TRBV11-2 and TRBJ2-7; TRBD1 agrees at 7 bases. The read halts 3 residues ahead of the CDR3 end, with the missing end drawn from the germline J gene. In germline, CDR1 is SGHAT, CDR2 FQNNGV. Trimming cost V 4 bases and J 3 bases; bases outside gene matches: 6. This CDR3 region has 14 residues.

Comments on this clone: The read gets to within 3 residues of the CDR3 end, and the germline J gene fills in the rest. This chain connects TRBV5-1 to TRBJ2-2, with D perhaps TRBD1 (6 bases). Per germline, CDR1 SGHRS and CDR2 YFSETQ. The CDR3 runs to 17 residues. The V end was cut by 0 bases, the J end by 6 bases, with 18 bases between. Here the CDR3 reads CASSLASPDSVAGELFF. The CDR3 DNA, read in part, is TGCGCCAGCAGCTTGGCCTCTCCGGACAGTGTCGCCGGGGAG.

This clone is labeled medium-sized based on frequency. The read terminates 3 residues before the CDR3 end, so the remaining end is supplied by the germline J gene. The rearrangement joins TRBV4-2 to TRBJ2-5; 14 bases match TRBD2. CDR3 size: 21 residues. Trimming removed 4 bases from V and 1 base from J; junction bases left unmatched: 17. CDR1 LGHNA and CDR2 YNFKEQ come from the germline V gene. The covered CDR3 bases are TGTGCCAGCAGCCGGACTAGCGGGGGGTCTATGGCTAGGGGCATCCAAGAGACC. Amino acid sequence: CASSRTSGGSMARGIQET. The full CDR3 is CASSRTSGGSMARGIQETQYF.

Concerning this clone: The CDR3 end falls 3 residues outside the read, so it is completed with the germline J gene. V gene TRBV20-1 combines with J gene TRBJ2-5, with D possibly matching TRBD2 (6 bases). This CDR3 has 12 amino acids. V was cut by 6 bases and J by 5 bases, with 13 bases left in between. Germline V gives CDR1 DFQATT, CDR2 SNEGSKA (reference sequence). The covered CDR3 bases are TGCAGTGCACTGACTAGAGGCGAGACC. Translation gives CSALTRGET. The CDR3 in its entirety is CSALTRGETQYF.